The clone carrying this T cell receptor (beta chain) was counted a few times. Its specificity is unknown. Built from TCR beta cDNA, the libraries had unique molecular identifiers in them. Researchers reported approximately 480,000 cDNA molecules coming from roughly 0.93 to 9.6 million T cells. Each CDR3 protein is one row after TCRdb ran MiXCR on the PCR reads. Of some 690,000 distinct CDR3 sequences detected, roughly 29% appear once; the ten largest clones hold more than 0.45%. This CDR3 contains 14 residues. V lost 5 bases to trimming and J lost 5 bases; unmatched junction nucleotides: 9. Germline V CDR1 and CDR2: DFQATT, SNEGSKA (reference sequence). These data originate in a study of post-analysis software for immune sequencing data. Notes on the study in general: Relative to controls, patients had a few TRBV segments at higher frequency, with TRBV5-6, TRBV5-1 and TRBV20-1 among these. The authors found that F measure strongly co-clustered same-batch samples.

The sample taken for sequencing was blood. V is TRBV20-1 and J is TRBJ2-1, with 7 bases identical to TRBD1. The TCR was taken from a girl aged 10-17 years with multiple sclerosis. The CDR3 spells CSARDRRVNNEQFF. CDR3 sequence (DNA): TGCAGTGCTCGGGACAGAAGGGTCAACAATGAGCAGTTCTTC.